The 2 T cell receptor beta chains given below trace back to one sample, sequenced in a study of spatial heterogeneity in lung cancer. The time point denotes: sample taken at primary tumor resection. From the 5' RACE reads, TCRdb called clonotypes with MiXCR, one entry per CDR3 protein. Among tens of thousands of distinct CDR3 sequences, 6.5% to 9% were seen once, and the ten largest hold 29%. The sequencing here drew on PBMCs, taken at surgery. These receptors were obtained from a female donor with early-stage non-small cell lung cancer.

The rearrangement joins TRBV15 to TRBJ2-5; D not resolved. This CDR3 region has 13 residues. V lost 8 bases, J lost 3 bases, and 13 bases lay in between. The germline V gene encodes CDR1 LNHNV and CDR2 YYDKDF (reference sequence). CDR3 residues: CATSFDLEETQYF. CDR3 DNA sequence: TGTGCCACCTCCTTTGACTTGGAAGAGACCCAGTACTTC.

The genes are TRBV5-5 and TRBJ2-2, with D possibly TRBD1 on 6 matching bases. CDR1 is SGHKS, CDR2 YYEKEE, per germline (reference sequence). The CDR3 has 15 amino acids. V was trimmed by 2 bases and J by 2 bases, leaving 10 bases between them. The CDR3 sequence is CASSFQGFNTGELFF. The CDR3 DNA is TGTGCCAGCAGCTTCCAGGGGTTTAACACCGGGGAGCTGTTTTTT. Filled out from reference TRBV5-5 and TRBJ2-2, the complete variable domain reads DAGVTQSPTHLIKTRGQQVTLRCSPISGHKSVSWYQQVLGQGPQFIFQYYEKEERGRGNFPDRFSARQFPNYSSELNVNALLLGDSALYLCASSFQGFNTGELFFGEGSRLTVL.